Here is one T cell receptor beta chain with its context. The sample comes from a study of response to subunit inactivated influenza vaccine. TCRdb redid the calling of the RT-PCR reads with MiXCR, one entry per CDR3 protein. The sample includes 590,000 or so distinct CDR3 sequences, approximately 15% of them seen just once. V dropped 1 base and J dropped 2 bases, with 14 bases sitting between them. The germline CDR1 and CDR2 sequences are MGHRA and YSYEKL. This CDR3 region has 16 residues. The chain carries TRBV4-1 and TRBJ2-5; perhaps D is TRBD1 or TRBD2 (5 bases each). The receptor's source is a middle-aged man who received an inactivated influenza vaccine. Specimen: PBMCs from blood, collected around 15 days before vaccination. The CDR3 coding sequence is TGCGCCAGCAGCCAAGGTTTAGGGGAGCTACAAGAGACCCAGTACTTC. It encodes CASSQGLGELQETQYF.